Shown below are 18 T cell receptor beta chains from a single sample sequenced in a study of PD-L1 blockade in urothelial cancer. Regarding time point: pretreatment peripheral blood. TCRdb's table, derived via immunoSEQ multiplex PCR, lists solely in-frame clones and lacks some. The sample contains about 72,000 clones, approximately 84% of which appear only once. The specimen was PBMCs, collected around atezolizumab (anti-PD-L1) treatment. The receptors here all came from a man aged 55-75 years with urothelial cancer.

The chain has TRBV28 and TRBJ1-6; 11 bases match TRBD1. This CDR3 spans 16 amino acids. The germline CDR1 and CDR2 sequences are MDHEN and SYDVKM. V lost 5 bases to trimming and J lost 9 bases; unmatched junction nucleotides: 9. The CDR3: CASSGPGQGVFSPLHF. The CDR3 DNA is TGTGCCAGCAGTGGGCCGGGACAGGGGGTTTTTTCACCCCTCCACTTT.

J is TRBJ2-3 and V is TRBV5-5; 14 bases fit TRBD2. The J segment lost 3 bases and the V segment lost 1 base, leaving 7 bases of the junction unmatched. The germline CDR1 and CDR2 sequences are SGHKS and YYEKEE (reference sequence). The CDR3 is 18 residues long. The CDR3 DNA is TGTGCCAGCAGCTTGCCAGGACTAGCGGGGGGATCGACAGATACGCAGTATTTT. It translates to CASSLPGLAGGSTDTQYF.

V usage is TRBV4-1 and J usage is TRBJ2-5; tentatively, D is TRBD1 (6 bases). This CDR3 spans 15 amino acids. V shed 5 bases and J shed 2 bases, with 15 bases lying between them. From germline, CDR1 is MGHRA and CDR2 YSYEKL. CDR3 amino acids: CASSLTGASQETQYF. Here the CDR3 DNA reads TGCGCCAGCAGCTTGACAGGCGCTTCTCAAGAGACCCAGTACTTC.

The chain joins TRBV11-2 to TRBJ2-3; D remains ambiguous. Germline V CDR1 and CDR2: SGHAT, FQNNGV. V was trimmed by 2 bases and J by 10 bases, leaving 7 bases between them. The CDR3 contains 11 residues. CDR3 region: CASSLTSPQYF. The CDR3 nucleotides read TGTGCCAGCAGCTTAACATCACCGCAGTATTTT.

The V and J genes are TRBV19 and TRBJ1-2, with 8 bases matching TRBD1. Trimming at V came to 6 bases and at J to 1 base, leaving 4 bases not matched to a gene. This CDR3 comprises 14 residues. Germline values: CDR1 LNHDA, CDR2 SQIVND (reference sequence). This CDR3 reads CASRTTGVNYGYTF. As DNA, the CDR3 is TGTGCCAGTAGGACGACAGGGGTTAACTATGGCTACACCTTC.

The rearrangement links TRBV7-2 to TRBJ2-5; D perhaps matches TRBD2 (5 bases). The J call may be faulty, since TRBJ2-7 better matches the DNA end. Germline values: CDR1 SGHTA, CDR2 FQGNSA. The CDR3 has 14 residues. CDR3 sequence reads: CASSRELASYEQYF. In DNA, the CDR3 is TGTGCCAGCAGCAGAGAGCTAGCTTCCTACGAGCAGTACTTC.

The gene calls are TRBV5-4 and TRBJ2-4, with 8 nucleotides matching TRBD1. V shed 4 bases, J shed 4 bases, and the junction held 4 bases outside the gene matches. The CDR3 has 14 residues. Germline CDR1 reads SGHNT; CDR2 reads YYREEE (reference sequence). The CDR3 sequence: CASSTDRGKNIQYF. CDR3 in DNA: TGTGCCAGCAGCACCGACAGGGGTAAAAACATTCAGTACTTC.

The chain combines TRBV29-1 with TRBJ2-1; 7 bases line up with TRBD2. The CDR3 spans 11 residues. Germline V gene lookup returns CDR1 SQVTM and CDR2 ANQGSEA. V trimming: 4 bases; J trimming: 10 bases; junction bases outside the gene matches: 4. CDR3: CSVGWGLEQFF. Written as DNA, the CDR3 is TGCAGCGTTGGGTGGGGACTAGAGCAGTTCTTC.

The chain uses TRBV7-2 and TRBJ1-6, with TRBD1 as a possible D gene (5 bases). There are 16 residues in the CDR3. Trimming removed 2 bases at V and 8 bases at J, with 16 bases between. Germline V gives CDR1 SGHTA, CDR2 FQGNSA. For the CDR3, the DNA is TGTGCCAGCAGCTTAAATGGGGCAGCCATTGATTCACCCCTCCACTTT. It codes for CASSLNGAAIDSPLHF.

Only one count was recorded for this clone. This chain connects TRBV18 to TRBJ1-5; the D gene is possibly TRBD1 (5 bases). Between the trimmed V and J ends, which lost 2 bases and 7 bases, there was a span of 12 bases. From germline, CDR1 is KGHSH and CDR2 LQKENI. This CDR3 has 14 amino acids. The CDR3: CASSPAQGWQPQHF. CDR3 in DNA: TGTGCCAGCTCACCAGCGCAGGGTTGGCAGCCCCAGCATTTT. Full variable domain (missing parts from reference TRBV18 and TRBJ1-5): NAGVMQNPRHLVRRRGQEARLRCSPMKGHSHVYWYRQLPEEGLKFMVYLQKENIIDESGMPKERFSAEFPKEGPSILRIQQVVRGDSAAYFCASSPAQGWQPQHFGDGTRLSIL.

This clone has more than one count but fewer than ten. The V call is TRBV30, the J call TRBJ2-5; 12 positions agree with TRBD2. Per the germline V gene, CDR1 is GTSNPN and CDR2 is SVGIG (reference sequence). CDR3 length equals 18 residues. Trimming removed 1 base from V and 1 base from J; junction bases left unmatched: 10. The CDR3 nucleotides read TGTGCCTGGAGTGCCCCTAGCGGGGGGGTGCGGGGCCAAGAGACCCAGTACTTC. It codes for CAWSAPSGGVRGQETQYF.

The chain has TRBV10-1 and TRBJ1-2, with unresolved D. The V gene's germline CDR1 is WNHNN and CDR2 SYGVQD (reference sequence). V lost 11 bases and J 4 bases, leaving 26 bases between the germline ends. The CDR3 has 16 residues. CDR3 sequence reads: CARESGLARPGYGYTF. The CDR3 coding sequence is TGCGCCCGTGAGAGTGGTTTGGCCAGGCCTGGCTATGGCTACACCTTC.

The rearrangement joins TRBV7-9 to TRBJ2-2; 7 nucleotides align to TRBD1. J lost 5 bases, V lost 5 bases, and 8 bases had no gene match. Germline lookup yields CDR1 SEHNR and CDR2 FQNEAQ (reference sequence). The CDR3 length is 15 residues. The CDR3 here is CASSQPGQQTGELFF. The DNA of the CDR3 is TGTGCCAGCAGCCAACCGGGACAGCAGACCGGGGAGCTGTTTTTT.

CDR3 in amino acids: CSVEPGGQNEQFF. CDR3 nucleotide sequence: TGCAGCGTTGAACCGGGGGGGCAAAATGAGCAGTTCTTC. The chain combines TRBV29-1 with TRBJ2-1; 8 bases are shared with TRBD2. CDR1 is SQVTM, CDR2 ANQGSEA, per germline. V dropped 2 bases and J dropped 7; count of bases not matched to a gene: 4. The CDR3 sequence is 13 residues long.

V usage is TRBV10-3 and J usage is TRBJ1-5; possibly TRBD1 for D (5 bases). The CDR3 contains 14 residues. Germline CDR1 and CDR2: ENHRY and SYGVKD. Trimming shortened V by 3 bases and J by 5 bases, and 11 bases separated the two germline ends. CDR3 coding DNA: TGTGCCATCAGTGAAACAGGTGATTATCAGCCCCAGCATTTT. It encodes CAISETGDYQPQHF.

The rearrangement links TRBV28 to TRBJ1-5; a weak D match, TRBD1 (5 bases). Trimming took off 5 bases at V and 1 base at J, with 15 bases between the two ends. This CDR3 region has 16 residues. The germline CDR1 and CDR2 sequences are MDHEN and SYDVKM. The chain's CDR3 is CASSPMIGGSNQPQHF. CDR3 in DNA: TGTGCCAGCAGTCCCATGATCGGGGGAAGCAATCAGCCCCAGCATTTT.

The rearrangement uses TRBV19 and TRBJ2-7; TRBD2 matches 9 bases. Looked up from germline, CDR1 is LNHDA and CDR2 is SQIVND (reference sequence). Losses at the gene ends were 3 bases for V and 6 bases for J; bases not matched to a gene: 6. The CDR3 has 14 residues. CDR3 protein: CASSMAGGQREQYF. CDR3 sequence (DNA): TGTGCCAGTAGTATGGCGGGGGGGCAACGCGAGCAGTACTTC. Combining the CDR3 with reference TRBV19 and TRBJ2-7 gives the whole variable domain DGGITQSPKYLFRKEGQNVTLSCEQNLNHDAMYWYRQDPGQGLRLIYYSQIVNDFQKGDIAEGYSVSREKKESFPLTVTSAQKNPTAFYLCASSMAGGQREQYFGPGTRLTVT.

The rearrangement uses TRBV5-4 and TRBJ1-2; a possible D gene is TRBD1 (5 bases). The CDR3 runs 15 residues. Germline V gene data show CDR1 as SGHNT and CDR2 as YYREEE (reference sequence). V dropped 2 bases and J dropped 6 bases, with 17 bases sitting between them. CDR3 amino acids: CASSLGSSRGDGYTF. DNA for the CDR3: TGTGCCAGCAGCTTAGGTTCGAGCCGGGGGGATGGCTACACCTTC.